A single count supports the clone carrying this T cell receptor beta chain. Different DNA sequences within this sample yield the same CDR3. This record comes from a study of blood T cell repertoires in COVID-19. As for the study in general: Spain, Italy and the United States supplied samples that represented acute and convalescent COVID-19. T cells, B-cell-depleted T cells, or PBMCs provided the cDNA or gDNA that served as material.

In the original analysis: Amplification from reference gene primers served as the basis for estimated nucleated cell counts. Profiling relied on immunoSEQ multiplex PCR, and the TCRdb table lists in-frame clones only, not all of them. That table is the source of V, J and clone size, and D and trimming were worked out from the DNA. This table has tens of thousands of clones, 89% appearing once. Trimming stripped 8 bases from V and 1 base from J, with 10 bases between. Germline V gene lookup returns CDR1 MNHEY and CDR2 SMNVEV (reference sequence). The CDR3 is made up of 13 amino acids. The V gene is TRBV27, the J gene TRBJ2-3; TRBD2 is a possible D gene (6 bases). The sequence was collected from a man between 60 and 75 years old with acute or convalescent COVID-19. The sequenced sample was peripheral blood. CDR3 nucleotide sequence: TGTGCCAGCGCCACGGGGGGCACAGATACGCAGTATTTT. Amino acids: CASATGGTDTQYF.